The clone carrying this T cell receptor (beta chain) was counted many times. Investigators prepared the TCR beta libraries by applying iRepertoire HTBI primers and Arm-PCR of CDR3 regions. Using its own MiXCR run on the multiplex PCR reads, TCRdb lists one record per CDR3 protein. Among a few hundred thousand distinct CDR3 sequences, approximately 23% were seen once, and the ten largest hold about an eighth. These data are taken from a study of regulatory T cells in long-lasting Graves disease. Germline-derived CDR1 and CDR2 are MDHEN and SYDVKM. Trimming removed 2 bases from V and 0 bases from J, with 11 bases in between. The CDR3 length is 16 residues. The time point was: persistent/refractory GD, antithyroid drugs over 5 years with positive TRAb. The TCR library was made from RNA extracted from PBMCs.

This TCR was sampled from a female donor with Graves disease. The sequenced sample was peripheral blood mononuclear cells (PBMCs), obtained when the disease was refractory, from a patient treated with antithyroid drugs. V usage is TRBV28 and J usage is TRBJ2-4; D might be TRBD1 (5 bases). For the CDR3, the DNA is TGTGCCAGCAGTTTAGGGGCAGAGGTAGCCAAAAACATTCAGTACTTC. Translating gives CASSLGAEVAKNIQYF.